These T cell receptor beta chains were read from a single sample in a study of T cell repertoires in cytomegalovirus infection. TCRdb itself ran the reads through MiXCR, one entry per CDR3 protein. The sample has fewer than 550,000 distinct CDR3 sequences, around 27% seen once. The specimen was PBMCs. The receptors originated from a human donor in good health (CMV status not recorded). Some clones in this sample may be carry-over from other donors' samples. Both conserved end residues are part of each CDR3. A D gene is named only where the DNA matches it firmly. Clone sizes are given selectively: once, few, many, or a class where the clone is expanded.

j_gene	abundance	d_gene	v_gene	CDR3aa	CDR3nt
TRBJ1-5	few	NA	TRBV7-2	CASSLGAGRQPQHF	TGTGCCAGCAGCTTAGGGGCGGGGAGACAGCCCCAGCATTTT
TRBJ2-1	few	TRBD2	TRBV6-6	CASSYLPTSGSSYNEQFF	TGTGCCAGCAGTTATCTCCCGACTAGCGGGAGTTCCTACAATGAGCAGTTCTTC
TRBJ2-7	many	NA	TRBV7-2	CASSSIGGEQYF	TGTGCCAGCAGCAGCATCGGGGGCGAGCAGTACTTC
TRBJ2-3	many	NA	TRBV7-9	CASQWDTDTDTQYF	TGTGCCAGCCAGTGGGACACCGACACAGATACGCAGTATTTT
TRBJ1-5	many	TRBD1	TRBV6-2/TRBV6-3	CASSYAGGNQPQHF	TGTGCCAGCAGTTACGCAGGGGGGAATCAGCCCCAGCATTTT
TRBJ2-2	many	NA	TRBV7-2	CASSLAVLAAGELFF	TGTGCCAGCAGCTTAGCCGTACTAGCCGCCGGGGAGCTGTTTTTT
TRBJ2-2	NA	NA	TRBV24-1	CATSPWGGANTGELFF	TGTGCCACCAGTCCCTGGGGCGGGGCGAACACCGGGGAGCTGTTTTTT
TRBJ2-5	NA	NA	TRBV12-3/TRBV12-4	CASASSRLGGKTQYF	TGTGCCAGCGCCTCATCCCGACTTGGTGGGAAGACCCAGTACTTC
TRBJ2-7	NA	NA	TRBV28	CASSYMSEQYF	TGTGCCAGCAGTTACATGTCCGAGCAGTACTTC
TRBJ2-1	NA	TRBD1	TRBV6-2/TRBV6-3	CASRPTGTGAINEQFF	TGTGCCAGCAGGCCCACCGGGACAGGAGCGATCAATGAGCAGTTCTTC
TRBJ2-7	NA	TRBD1	TRBV20-1	CSARDRQGLTYEQYF	TGCAGTGCTAGAGATCGACAGGGATTGACCTACGAGCAGTACTTC
TRBJ1-1	NA	NA	TRBV7-8	CASSPSLPFMNTEAFF	TGTGCCAGCAGCCCCAGTCTGCCGTTCATGAACACTGAAGCTTTCTTT
TRBJ2-1	few	TRBD2	TRBV7-2	CASSRRSSGSGNEQFF	TGTGCCAGCAGCCGCCGCTCGAGCGGGAGCGGTAATGAGCAGTTCTTC
TRBJ2-3	NA	NA	TRBV10-3	CAIRELSTDTQYF	TGTGCCATCAGGGAACTAAGCACAGATACGCAGTATTTT
TRBJ1-5	many	TRBD1	TRBV7-2	CASSPGGAGGRNQPQHF	TGTGCCAGCAGCCCAGGGGGGGCAGGGGGGCGCAATCAGCCCCAGCATTTT
TRBJ1-1	NA	NA	TRBV18	CASSPARPTTEAFF	TGTGCCAGCTCACCAGCCAGGCCGACCACTGAAGCTTTCTTT
TRBJ1-6	many	TRBD1	TRBV7-8	CASSQGANSPLHF	TGTGCCAGCAGCCAGGGGGCCAATTCACCCCTCCACTTT
TRBJ2-1	few	TRBD2	TRBV5-6	CASSSGLAGDREQFF	TGTGCCAGCAGCTCCGGACTAGCGGGAGACAGGGAGCAGTTCTTC
TRBJ2-1	NA	NA	TRBV11-3	CASSATGNTYNEQFF	TGTGCCAGCAGCGCGACTGGAAATACCTACAATGAGCAGTTCTTC
TRBJ1-1	few	NA	TRBV28	CASSTGGQGTEAFF	TGTGCCAGCAGTACTGGAGGGCAAGGCACTGAAGCTTTCTTT
TRBJ2-1	NA	TRBD2	TRBV28	CASRIRLWREENNEQFF	TGTGCCAGCAGGATACGACTTTGGCGGGAGGAAAACAATGAGCAGTTCTTC